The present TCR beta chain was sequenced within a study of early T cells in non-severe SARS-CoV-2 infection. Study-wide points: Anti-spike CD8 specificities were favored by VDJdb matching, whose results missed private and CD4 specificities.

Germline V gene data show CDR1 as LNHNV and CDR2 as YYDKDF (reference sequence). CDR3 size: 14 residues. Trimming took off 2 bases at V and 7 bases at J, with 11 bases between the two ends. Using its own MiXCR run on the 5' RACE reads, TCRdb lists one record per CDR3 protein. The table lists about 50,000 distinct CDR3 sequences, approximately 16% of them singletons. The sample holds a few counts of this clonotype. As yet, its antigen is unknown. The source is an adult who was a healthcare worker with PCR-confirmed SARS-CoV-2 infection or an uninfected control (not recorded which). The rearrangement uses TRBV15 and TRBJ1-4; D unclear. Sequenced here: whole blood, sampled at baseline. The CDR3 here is CATSRRQDGEKLFF. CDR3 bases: TGTGCCACCAGCAGACGGCAGGATGGTGAAAAACTGTTTTTT.